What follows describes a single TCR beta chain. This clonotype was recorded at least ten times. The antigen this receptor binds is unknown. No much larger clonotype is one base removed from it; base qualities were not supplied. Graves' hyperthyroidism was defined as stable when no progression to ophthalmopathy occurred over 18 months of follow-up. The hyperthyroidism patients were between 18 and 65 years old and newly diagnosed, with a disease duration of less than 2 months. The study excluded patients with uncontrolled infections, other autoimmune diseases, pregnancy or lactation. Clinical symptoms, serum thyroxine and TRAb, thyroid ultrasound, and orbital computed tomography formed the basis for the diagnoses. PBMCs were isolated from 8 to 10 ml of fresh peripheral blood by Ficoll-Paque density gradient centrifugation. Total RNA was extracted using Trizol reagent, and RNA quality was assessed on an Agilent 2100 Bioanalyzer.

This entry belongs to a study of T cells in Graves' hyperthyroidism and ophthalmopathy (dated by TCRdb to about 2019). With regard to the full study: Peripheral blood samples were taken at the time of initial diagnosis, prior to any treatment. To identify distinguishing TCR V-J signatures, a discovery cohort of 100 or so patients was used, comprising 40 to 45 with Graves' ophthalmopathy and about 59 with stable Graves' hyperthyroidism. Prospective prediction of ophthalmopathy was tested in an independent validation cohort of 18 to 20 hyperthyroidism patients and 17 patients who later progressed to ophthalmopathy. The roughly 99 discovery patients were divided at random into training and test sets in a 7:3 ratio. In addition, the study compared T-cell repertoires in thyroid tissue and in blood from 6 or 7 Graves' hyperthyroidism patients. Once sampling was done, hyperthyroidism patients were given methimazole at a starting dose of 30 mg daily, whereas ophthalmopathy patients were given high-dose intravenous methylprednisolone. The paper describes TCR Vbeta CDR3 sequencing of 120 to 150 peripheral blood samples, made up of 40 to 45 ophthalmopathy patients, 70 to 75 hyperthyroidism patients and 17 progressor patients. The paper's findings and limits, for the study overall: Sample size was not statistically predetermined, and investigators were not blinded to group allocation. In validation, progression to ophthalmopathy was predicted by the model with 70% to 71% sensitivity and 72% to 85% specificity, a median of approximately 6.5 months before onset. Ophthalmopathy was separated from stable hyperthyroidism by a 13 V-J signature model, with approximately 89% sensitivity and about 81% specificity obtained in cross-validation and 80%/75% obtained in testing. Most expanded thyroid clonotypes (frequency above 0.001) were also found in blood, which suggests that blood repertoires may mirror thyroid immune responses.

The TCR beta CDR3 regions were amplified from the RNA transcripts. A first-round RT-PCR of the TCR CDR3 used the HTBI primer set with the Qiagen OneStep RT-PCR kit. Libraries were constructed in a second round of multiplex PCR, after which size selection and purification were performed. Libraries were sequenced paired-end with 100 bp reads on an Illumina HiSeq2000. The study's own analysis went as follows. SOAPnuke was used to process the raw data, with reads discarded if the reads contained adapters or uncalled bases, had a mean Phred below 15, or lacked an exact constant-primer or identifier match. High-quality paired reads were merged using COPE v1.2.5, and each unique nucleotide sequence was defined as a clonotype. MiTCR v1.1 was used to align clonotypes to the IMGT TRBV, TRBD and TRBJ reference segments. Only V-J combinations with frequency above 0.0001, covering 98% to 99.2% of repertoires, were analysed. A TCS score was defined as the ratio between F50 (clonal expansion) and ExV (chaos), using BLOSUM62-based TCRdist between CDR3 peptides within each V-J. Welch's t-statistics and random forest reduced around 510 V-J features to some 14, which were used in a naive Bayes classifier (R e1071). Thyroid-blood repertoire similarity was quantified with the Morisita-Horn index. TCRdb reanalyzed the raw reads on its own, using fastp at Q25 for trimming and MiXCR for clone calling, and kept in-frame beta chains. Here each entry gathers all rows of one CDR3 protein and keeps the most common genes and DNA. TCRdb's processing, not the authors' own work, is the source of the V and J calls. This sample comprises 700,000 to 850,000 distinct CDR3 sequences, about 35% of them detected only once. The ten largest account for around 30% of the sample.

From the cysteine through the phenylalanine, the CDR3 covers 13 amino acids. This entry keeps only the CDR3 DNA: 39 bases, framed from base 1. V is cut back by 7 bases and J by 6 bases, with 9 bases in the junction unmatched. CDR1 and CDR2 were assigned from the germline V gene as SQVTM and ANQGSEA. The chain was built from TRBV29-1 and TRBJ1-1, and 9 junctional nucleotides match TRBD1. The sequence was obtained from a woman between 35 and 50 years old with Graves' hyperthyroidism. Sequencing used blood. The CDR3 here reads CSAGGQGSAEAFF. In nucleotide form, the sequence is TGCAGCGCCGGGGGACAGGGAAGCGCTGAAGCTTTCTTT.